This T cell receptor beta chain was found in a study of T-cell memory formation after mild COVID-19. The CDR3 consists of 14 residues. V lost 7 bases and J 0 bases, leaving 6 bases between the germline ends. CDR1 KGHDR and CDR2 SFDVKD come from the germline V gene. TCRdb recomputed calls from the 5' RACE reads with MiXCR, one row per CDR3 protein. The sample shows more than 250,000 distinct CDR3 sequences, 16% of them seen only once. The clonotype comes from a man younger than 35 who had mild COVID-19 (a few samples of this study predate the infection). Cell type and time point are not known. The source material was PBMCs or a T cell subset sorted from them (not recorded which). This chain uses TRBV24-1 with TRBJ1-6; the D is unclear. The CDR3 here is CATSGSSYNSPLHF. CDR3 sequence (DNA): TGTGCCACCAGCGGGAGCTCCTATAATTCACCCCTCCACTTT.